The 20 T cell receptor beta chains below all came from one sample that was sequenced in a study of cytomegalovirus exposure and HLA in healthy donors (dated by TCRdb to about 2017). Receptor libraries were prepared by the immunoSEQ multiplex PCR assay. The multiplex PCR relied on a mix of 60 forward primers for TCR Vbeta segments and 13 reverse primers for TCR Jbeta segments. TCRdb obtained this table from immuneACCESS and retained in-frame rearrangements with V and J assigned. These tables miss some clones; where compared with another copy, unresolved V genes account for less than half of the shortfall, and the remainder is unexplained. A total of 200,000 or so clones appear in this sample, more than 70% of them only once. Clones ranked in the top ten supply around 0.26% of the sample. The material sequenced was PBMCs. These receptors were taken from a boy younger than 18 in good health and CMV-seronegative.

The rearrangement joins TRBV7-3 to TRBJ1-2; 7 bases agree with TRBD1. The trim removed 0 bases at V and 6 bases at J, leaving 10 bases unmatched. CDR3 length: 16 residues. From germline, CDR1 is SGHTA and CDR2 FQGTGA. CDR3 protein: CASSLTVRDSSNGYTF. CDR3 DNA: TGTGCCAGCAGCTTAACGGTTCGGGACAGCTCAAATGGCTACACCTTC.

The rearrangement joins TRBV7-9 to TRBJ1-4, with D tentatively TRBD1 (6 bases). Germline-derived CDR1 and CDR2 are SEHNR and FQNEAQ (reference sequence). V lost 1 base to trimming and J lost 6 bases, with 15 bases between them. The CDR3 is made up of 16 amino acids. CDR3 nucleotides: TGTGCCAGCAGCTTAGTTATGGCAGGGGCTTATGAAAAACTGTTTTTT. Translating it yields CASSLVMAGAYEKLFF.

The rearrangement joins TRBV28 to TRBJ1-4; perhaps TRBD1 as D (6 bases). The germline V and J ends were trimmed by 6 bases and 4 bases, with 24 bases remaining between them. The CDR3 contains 18 residues. CDR1 and CDR2 from the germline V gene are MDHEN and SYDVKM. The CDR3 spells CASRPHQPRQENNEKLFF. The CDR3 coding sequence is TGTGCCAGCAGACCCCACCAACCTCGACAGGAGAATAATGAAAAACTGTTTTTT.

V is TRBV5-1 and J is TRBJ1-1; D gene unclear. Trimming cost V 2 bases and J 11 bases, with 16 bases left between them. The germline gives CDR1 SGHRS, CDR2 YFSETQ. The CDR3 extends over 13 amino acids. CDR3 sequence: CASSFEPQEVAFF. CDR3 nucleotides: TGCGCCAGCAGCTTCGAACCTCAGGAGGTGGCTTTCTTT.

The V and J genes are TRBV5-1 and TRBJ2-7; D gene ambiguous. Trimming cost V 0 bases and J 2 bases, with 15 bases left between them. The V gene's germline CDR1 is SGHRS and CDR2 YFSETQ. The CDR3 has 16 residues. The CDR3 DNA reads TGCGCCAGCAGCTTGGCCGGCCACAGAACCCCCTACGAGCAGTACTTC. It specifies CASSLAGHRTPYEQYF.

This sequence joins TRBV10-3 and TRBJ2-7; D perhaps matches TRBD2 (5 bases). This CDR3 spans 13 amino acids. The V gene lost 6 bases and the J gene lost 2 bases, with 11 bases spanning the gap. The germline CDR1 and CDR2 sequences are ENHRY and SYGVKD. CDR3 residues: CAIRLDGTYEQYF. Written as DNA, the CDR3 is TGTGCCATCAGATTGGACGGGACCTACGAGCAGTACTTC.

This clone appeared once. The chain combines TRBV7-8 with TRBJ1-1, with a tentative D call TRBD1 (6 bases). The V gene lost 5 bases and the J gene lost 10 bases, with 17 bases spanning the gap. Germline V gene data show CDR1 as SGHVS and CDR2 as FQNEAQ. The CDR3 consists of 13 residues. In DNA form, the CDR3 reads TGTGCCAGCAGCCTAGGACAGACTTGGGGAGCTTTCTTT. It encodes CASSLGQTWGAFF.

The sample holds one count of this clone. The rearrangement joins TRBV6-1 to TRBJ2-6; D ambiguous. This CDR3 comprises 16 residues. V was shortened by 4 bases and J by 0 bases, with 10 bases between the two germline ends. Germline lookup yields CDR1 MNHNS and CDR2 SASEGT. The CDR3 coding sequence is TGTGCCAGCAGTGGTGGGCCTGTCTCTGGGGCCAACGTCCTGACTTTC. Its translation: CASSGGPVSGANVLTF.

The CDR3 sequence: CASSPIGGGEQYF. Here the CDR3 DNA reads TGTGCCAGCAGCCCAATCGGGGGGGGCGAGCAGTACTTC. V gene TRBV25-1 combines with J gene TRBJ2-7; TRBD2 matches at 8 bases. The CDR3 spans 13 residues. V lost 6 bases to trimming and J lost 6 bases; unmatched junction nucleotides: 7. Germline CDR1 reads MGHDK; CDR2 reads SYGVNS.

This chain connects TRBV7-8 to TRBJ1-1, with D unclear. The CDR3 covers 15 residues. The germline gives CDR1 SGHVS, CDR2 FQNEAQ. The germline V and J ends were trimmed by 0 bases and 4 bases, with 12 bases remaining between them. CDR3 sequence reads: CASSLARVSVTEAFF. Here the CDR3 DNA reads TGTGCCAGCAGCTTAGCGCGTGTCTCCGTCACTGAAGCTTTCTTT. Complete variable domain (other parts from reference TRBV7-8 and TRBJ1-1): GAGVSQSPRYKVAKRGQDVALRCDPISGHVSLFWYQQALGQGPEFLTYFQNEAQLDKSGLPSDRFFAERPEGSVSTLKIQRTQQEDSAVYLCASSLARVSVTEAFFGQGTRLTVV.

The count of this clone is one. The rearrangement links TRBV30 to TRBJ1-1, with 8 positions matching TRBD1. Germline V CDR1 and CDR2: GTSNPN, SVGIG (reference sequence). V lost 6 bases to trimming and J lost 3 bases; unmatched junction nucleotides: 6. The CDR3 is made up of 13 amino acids. CDR3 DNA sequence: TGTGCCTGCAGGGAGGACAGGGACACTGAAGCTTTCTTT. It is translated as CACREDRDTEAFF.

The rearrangement uses TRBV28 and TRBJ2-1; D remains unclear. The germline V and J ends were trimmed by 5 bases and 0 bases, with 14 bases remaining between them. The CDR3 contains 16 residues. Germline CDR1 reads MDHEN; CDR2 reads SYDVKM. The DNA of the CDR3 is TGTGCCAGCAGTGTAATTGGGCCGAGCTCCTACAATGAGCAGTTCTTC. Translation gives CASSVIGPSSYNEQFF.

The genes are TRBV2 and TRBJ1-2; TRBD1 matches at 9 bases. The V and J ends lost 5 bases and 4 bases, in that order; junction bases with no gene match: 8. Germline V gene sequence: CDR1 SNHLY, CDR2 FYNNEI. The CDR3 is made up of 15 amino acids. The CDR3 spells CASSPSTGGSYGYTF. Written as DNA, the CDR3 is TGTGCCAGCAGTCCCTCGACAGGGGGTAGCTATGGCTACACCTTC.

The chain recombines TRBV4-3 with TRBJ1-1; 11 bases map to TRBD1. The CDR3 totals 14 residues. Germline values: CDR1 LGHNA, CDR2 YSLEER. Trimming took 8 bases from V and 7 from J; bases not matched to a gene: 9. CDR3 loop: CASRRTGGKGEAFF. DNA of the CDR3: TGCGCCAGCCGACGGACAGGGGGCAAGGGTGAAGCTTTCTTT.

This chain links TRBV12-5 with TRBJ2-7; D perhaps matches TRBD1 (6 bases). The CDR3 consists of 15 residues. Germline loops: CDR1 LGHNT, CDR2 FRNRAP. V was cut by 0 bases and J by 5 bases, with 14 bases left in between. Here the CDR3 reads CASGLVTGPQDEQYF. The DNA for the CDR3 is TGTGCTAGTGGTTTGGTAACAGGGCCGCAGGACGAGCAGTACTTC.

CDR3 nucleotides: TGTGCCAGCAGCTTAATCGTTTGGGACAGAAACACTGAAGCTTTCTTT. It is translated as CASSLIVWDRNTEAFF. The genes are TRBV7-2 and TRBJ1-1, with TRBD1 matching 7 bases. CDR3 length equals 16 residues. Germline CDR1 SGHTA, CDR2 FQGNSA. The ends lost 2 bases at V and 2 bases at J; junction bases unmatched: 8.

The V and J genes are TRBV5-1 and TRBJ2-5; tentative D call: TRBD1 (5 bases). Germline CDR1 SGHRS, CDR2 YFSETQ. The CDR3 runs to 14 residues. V was cut by 5 bases and J by 2 bases, with 13 bases left in between. CDR3 sequence (DNA): TGCGCCAGCAGACAGGTTTGGGCACAAGAGACCCAGTACTTC. It yields the protein CASRQVWAQETQYF.

The chain carries TRBV7-9 and TRBJ2-7; 9 positions match TRBD1. V gave up 3 bases and J gave up 2 bases; unmatched junction bases: 11. CDR1 and CDR2 (germline): SEHNR, FQNEAQ (reference sequence). The CDR3 runs to 17 residues. The CDR3 coding sequence is TGTGCCAGCAGCTTTGGACCGGGACAGGGAGGGCCCTACGAGCAGTACTTC. This sequence encodes CASSFGPGQGGPYEQYF.

The V gene is TRBV28, the J gene TRBJ1-1, with TRBD1 matching 8 bases. Germline CDR1 reads MDHEN; CDR2 reads SYDVKM. The V gene end was trimmed by 2 bases and the J gene end by 0 bases; junction bases not matched to a gene: 5. This CDR3 comprises 16 residues. CDR3 sequence reads: CASSLVPGGLNTEAFF. Here the CDR3 DNA reads TGTGCCAGCAGTTTAGTTCCAGGGGGCTTGAACACTGAAGCTTTCTTT. The variable domain in full, with the rest retrieved from reference TRBV28 and TRBJ1-1, is DVKVTQSSRYLVKRTGEKVFLECVQDMDHENMFWYRQDPGLGLRLIYFSYDVKMKEKGDIPEGYSVSREKKERFSLILESASTNQTSMYLCASSLVPGGLNTEAFFGQGTRLTVV.

This clone turned up a few times. The CDR3 loop reads CASSLYPADTQYF. The CDR3 nucleotides are TGCGCCAGCAGCTTGTACCCGGCAGATACGCAGTATTTT. This chain links TRBV5-1 with TRBJ2-3; no reliable D call. The CDR3 contains 13 residues. The V end lost 1 base, the J end lost 4 bases, and 7 bases lay between the germline ends. CDR1 is SGHRS and CDR2 is YFSETQ in the germline V gene.